Reported below is one T cell receptor beta chain. The data belong to a study of technical replicates of blood from a handful of donors. Some clones are missing from TCRdb's copy, which holds only in-frame ones; the method was immunoSEQ multiplex PCR. The repertoire holds 60,000 to 70,000 clones, with 98% as singletons. The clonotype originates from a human donor in good health. Sequencing was performed on T cells isolated from PBMCs.

Written as DNA, the CDR3 is TGCAGTGCTAGTAATGTCGTAGCTTTCTTT. This gives the protein CSASNVVAFF. This chain links TRBV20-1 with TRBJ1-1; D is uncertain. This CDR3 spans 10 amino acids. CDR1 DFQATT and CDR2 SNEGSKA come from the germline V gene (reference sequence). With 3 bases removed from V and 10 bases from J, the gap between germline ends came to 9 bases.